In this sample, the clone carrying this T cell receptor beta chain turned up a few times. Its antigen is currently unknown. The source of the sample is a study of T cell repertoires in cytomegalovirus infection. About the research overall: Public TCR beta signatures marked donors with CMV infection and the matching HLA.

MiXCR, applied by TCRdb to the reads, yields one record per CDR3 protein. Of hundreds of thousands of distinct CDR3 sequences in the sample, approximately 34% were seen once. Regarding the study as a whole: There were HLA-C-restricted CMV-specific TCR beta clonotypes dominating the ex vivo response. Using cumulative public TCR beta family frequency, the authors identified those who carried CMV together with the relevant HLA.

This CDR3 region has 14 residues. Germline loops: CDR1 MNHEY, CDR2 SVGAGI. V lost 3 bases and J 2 bases, leaving 10 bases between the germline ends. The source is a human donor in good health (CMV status not recorded). Some clones in this sample may be carry-over from other donors' samples. The genes are TRBV6-5 and TRBJ1-2; D is uncertain. Sample: PBMCs. The CDR3 protein is CASSYSRGNYGYTF. For the CDR3, the DNA is TGTGCCAGCAGTTATAGTCGCGGCAACTATGGCTACACCTTC.